This entry lists 26 T cell receptor beta chains sequenced from one sample in a study of tumor and adjacent non-tumor tissue in lung cancer. This sample's RNA came from whole unsorted tissue. Three rounds of nested PCR, following a modified ARM-PCR protocol, produced the TCRbeta library. TCRdb used MiXCR to reprocess the multiplex PCR reads, holding one entry per CDR3 protein. The table has about 200,000 distinct CDR3 sequences, 70% to 75% seen once. The sequenced sample was lung tumor tissue. These TCRs come from a man aged 60 to 69 with non-small cell lung cancer.

Notes on this clonotype: The junction differs from germline at one of its ends, possibly a read error. The chain employs TRBV6-5 and TRBJ1-4; tentatively, D is TRBD1 (6 bases). The V gene's germline CDR1 is MNHEY and CDR2 SVGAGI. CDR3 length: 15 amino acids. DNA of the CDR3: TGTGCCAGCGGTTACACAACAGGGCCAAATGAAAAACTGTTTTTT. It codes for CASGYTTGPNEKLFF.

This chain connects TRBV12-3 or TRBV12-4 to TRBJ1-1; TRBD1 matches at 8 bases. V dropped 5 bases and J dropped 5; count of bases not matched to a gene: 13. The CDR3 runs 16 residues. This CDR3 is CASSPRRGRFITEAFF. CDR3 nucleotides: TGTGCCAGCAGTCCCCGCAGGGGGCGATTTATTACTGAAGCTTTCTTT.

In its sample, this clonotype was seen many times. V usage is TRBV11-3 and J usage is TRBJ2-4; D possibly corresponds to TRBD1 (5 bases). Germline V gene data show CDR1 as SGHNT and CDR2 as YENEEA. V was shortened by 7 bases and J by 2 bases, with 6 bases between the two germline ends. There are 12 residues in the CDR3. The CDR3 protein is CASKGSKNIQYF. The CDR3 DNA reads as TGTGCCAGCAAGGGGTCCAAAAACATTCAGTACTTC.

As concerns this clonotype: The germline gene is not matched at one end of the junction; a read error may be the cause. The chain recombines TRBV11-3 with TRBJ2-2; TRBD1 aligns across 9 bases. Per germline, CDR1 SGHNT and CDR2 YENEEA. This CDR3 has 15 residues. The CDR3 loop is CASSSQGAGTGEPFF. Here the CDR3 DNA reads TGCGCCAGCAGCTCACAGGGGGCGGGCACCGGGGAGCCGTTTTTT.

On this clonotype: The junction shows a germline mismatch at one end, possibly a read error. V gene TRBV20-1 combines with J gene TRBJ2-2, with 9 bases fitting TRBD2. The CDR3 has 17 amino acids. The germline CDR1 and CDR2 sequences are DFQATT and SNEGSKA (reference sequence). The CDR3 sequence is CSTRDQREAANTVEMFF. CDR3 bases: TGTAGTACTAGAGACCAGCGGGAGGCCGCGAACACCGTTGAGATGTTTTTT.

This sequence joins TRBV20-1 and TRBJ2-7, with 8 bases identical to TRBD1. Germline CDR1 and CDR2: DFQATT and SNEGSKA (reference sequence). V trimming: 5 bases; J trimming: 12 bases; junction bases outside the gene matches: 15. This CDR3 region has 13 residues. DNA for the CDR3: TGCAGTGCTCTTGCGACAGGGGACAACGAACTGTACTTC. It yields the protein CSALATGDNELYF.

About this clonotype: A much larger clone differs from this one at a single base, so this may be a read error. V gene TRBV7-2 combines with J gene TRBJ1-5; TRBD1 matches at 9 bases. Per the germline V gene, CDR1 is SGHTA and CDR2 is FQGNSA. The CDR3 is 14 amino acids. The CDR3 loop is CANSFRQGDQPQHF. As DNA, the CDR3 is TGTGCCAACAGCTTCAGACAGGGGGATCAGCCCCAGCATTTT. Using reference TRBV7-2 and TRBJ1-5 for the parts outside the CDR3, the full variable domain is GAGVSQSPSNKVTEKGKDVELRCDPISGHTALYWYRQSLGQGLEFLIYFQGNSAPDKSGLPSDRFSAERTGGSVSTLTIQRTQQEDSAVYLCANSFRQGDQPQHFGDGTRLSIL.

The gene calls are TRBV4-1 and TRBJ2-1, with TRBD2 as a possible D gene (6 bases). Germline V gives CDR1 MGHRA, CDR2 YSYEKL. The CDR3 consists of 15 residues. The germline V and J ends were trimmed by 2 bases and 6 bases, with 14 bases remaining between them. The CDR3 is CASSQPVLASNEQFF. The CDR3 coding sequence is TGCGCCAGCAGCCAACCGGTACTAGCATCCAATGAGCAGTTCTTC.

A remark on this clonotype: The CDR3 carries no conserved terminal phenylalanine or tryptophan, so it likely arises from a read error. This chain links TRBV20-1 with TRBJ2-1; D could derive from TRBD1 or TRBD2 (5 bases each). Deletions cut 6 bases from V and 2 bases from J, with 14 bases between. Germline V lookup: CDR1 DFQATT, CDR2 SNEGSKA (reference sequence). The CDR3 is 14 amino acids. The CDR3 spells CSALRDPPYNEQFL. DNA of the CDR3: TGCAGTGCCCTCAGGGACCCCCCCTACAATGAGCAGTTCTTA.

Points on this clonotype: This may come from a read error, since a much larger clone is one base off. The chain is built from TRBV4-3 and TRBJ2-7; D ambiguous. Germline V CDR1 and CDR2: LGHNA, YSLEER. The CDR3 spans 14 residues. V gave up 0 bases and J gave up 7 bases, with 13 bases separating them. Here the CDR3 reads CASSQDWSAREQYF. CDR3 sequence (DNA): TGCGCCAGCAGCCAAGATTGGTCTGCGCGAGAGCAGTACTTC.

This clonotype was found once. A read error is possible here, since a much larger clone lies one base away. The chain links TRBV12-3 or TRBV12-4 to TRBJ1-5; no firm D call. Trimming removed 5 bases at V and 7 bases at J, with 15 bases between. This CDR3 has 14 amino acids. In nucleotides, the CDR3 is TGTGCCAGCAGTATGACAAGCGAAAGGCAGCCCCAGCATTTT. It codes for CASSMTSERQPQHF.

This clonotype was recorded a few times. CDR3 nucleotide sequence: TGTGCCAGCAGCCCCCCCCAGGCGCGAACTGAAGCTTTCTTT. This translates into CASSPPQARTEAFF. The V call is TRBV7-9, the J call TRBJ1-1; no clear D gene. CDR3 length: 14 amino acids. Per the germline V gene, CDR1 is SEHNR and CDR2 is FQNEAQ (reference sequence). V lost 5 bases, J lost 5 bases, and 15 bases lay in between. The whole variable domain, remainder taken from reference TRBV7-9 and TRBJ1-1, is DTGVSQNPRHKITKRGQNVTFRCDPISEHNRLYWYRQTLGQGPEFLTYFQNEAQLEKSRLLSDRFSAERPKGSFSTLEIQRTEQGDSAMYLCASSPPQARTEAFFGQGTRLTVV.

Points on this clonotype: This clone may be a read error of a much larger clone one base away. The chain recombines TRBV20-1 with TRBJ2-4, with 7 bases aligning to TRBD2. Looked up from germline, CDR1 is DFQATT and CDR2 is SNEGSKA (reference sequence). The CDR3 extends over 13 amino acids. V dropped 8 bases and J dropped 2; count of bases not matched to a gene: 6. CDR3 nucleotides: TGCAGTAGATCGGGACTACCCAAAAACATTCAGTACTTC. Translating it yields CSRSGLPKNIQYF.

A word on this clonotype: With a much larger clone just one base away, this may be a read error. This chain links TRBV4-3 with TRBJ2-3, with D perhaps matching TRBD2 (5 bases). In germline, CDR1 is LGHNA, CDR2 YSLEER. This CDR3 comprises 18 residues. The CDR3: CASSQDLFSGSSTDSQYF. CDR3 DNA sequence: TGCGCCAGCAGCCAAGACCTCTTCTCGGGGTCTAGCACAGATTCGCAGTATTTT.

With respect to this clonotype: Relative to the germline gene, one junction end is altered; a read error may explain this. The J gene is TRBJ2-1, the V gene TRBV10-1; no reliable D call. The CDR3 runs to 13 residues. Germline values: CDR1 WNHNN, CDR2 SYGVQD (reference sequence). The CDR3 spells CVSSERSPGGQFF. CDR3 bases: TGCGTCAGCAGTGAGAGGTCCCCAGGTGGGCAGTTCTTC.

A word on this clonotype: Mismatch with germline at one junction end may stem from a read error. This chain uses TRBV4-1 with TRBJ2-5; D possibly corresponds to TRBD1 (5 bases). The CDR3 loop spans 16 amino acids. CDR1 and CDR2 (germline): MGHRA, YSYEKL. The CDR3, as DNA: TGCGCCAGCAGCCAAGAGGGCAGGGTGGGGCAAGAGACCAAGTACTTC. It encodes CASSQEGRVGQETKYF.

This clonotype was found many times. The gene calls are TRBV5-6 and TRBJ2-1; possibly TRBD2 for D (6 bases). The ends were cut back, 4 bases at V and 2 bases at J, with 16 bases in the middle. Per germline, CDR1 SGHDT and CDR2 YYEEEE. The CDR3 loop spans 16 amino acids. The CDR3 DNA is TGTGCCAGCAGCCTTCTTGGCCGGACTACCTACAATGAGCAGTTCTTC. Its protein is CASSLLGRTTYNEQFF.

A note on this clonotype: One end of the junction is discordant with germline, which a read error may explain. The rearrangement uses TRBV12-3 or TRBV12-4 and TRBJ1-1; 7 bases align to TRBD1. This CDR3 spans 14 amino acids. CDR3 coding DNA: TGTGCCAGCAGCTCACGACAGGGTGGCACTGAAACTTTCTTT. Residues: CASSSRQGGTETFF.

As concerns this clonotype: A much larger clone is a single base away; this may be a read error. J is TRBJ2-3 and V is TRBV5-4; TRBD2 aligns across 7 bases. This CDR3 is built from 16 residues. Germline values: CDR1 SGHNT, CDR2 YYREEE (reference sequence). The ends lost 4 bases at V and 5 bases at J; junction bases unmatched: 13. The CDR3 DNA sequence: TGTGCCAGCAGCATTCGACTAGCACTTGGCATAGATACGCAGTATTTT. It specifies CASSIRLALGIDTQYF.

Remarks on this clonotype: It is likely a read error, because the conserved phenylalanine at the end of the CDR3 is missing. The limits of the CDR3 on the DNA are not certain, so only TCRdb's listed CDR3 is given. This chain connects TRBV11-2 to TRBJ1-6; the table names TRBD1, a call not compared with the DNA. The V gene's germline CDR1 is SGHAT and CDR2 FQNNGV. A total of 15 residues make up the CDR3, ends included. The CDR3 reads CASSLESGGTSPLQL.

As to this clonotype: Since a much larger clone is just one base distant, this may be a read error. The J gene is TRBJ2-7, the V gene TRBV12-3 or TRBV12-4, with D perhaps matching TRBD2 (6 bases). This CDR3 spans 14 amino acids. V lost 3 bases and J 13 bases, leaving 22 bases between the germline ends. This chain's CDR3 is CASSLSTDNGEAYF. The CDR3 DNA follows: TGTGCCAGCAGTTTGTCGACAGACAACGGGGAGGCCTACTTC.

As regards this clonotype: This may be a read error, as it is one base from a much larger clone. The chain has TRBV12-3 or TRBV12-4 and TRBJ1-5; weak D call: TRBD1 (5 bases). The CDR3 covers 16 residues. V gave up 7 bases and J gave up 1 base, with 17 bases separating them. The CDR3 loop reads CASNTAGTASNQPQHF. CDR3 sequence (DNA): TGTGCCAGCAATACCGCCGGGACGGCAAGCAATCAGCCCCAGCATTTT.

With respect to this clonotype: A much larger clone lies one base from this, so it may be a read error. The CDR3 DNA sequence: TGCAGCGTCCCGATGGGCGCAGATACGCAGTGTTTT. Translated: CSVPMGADTQCF. V gene TRBV29-1 combines with J gene TRBJ2-3; no clear D. CDR3 length equals 12 residues. Looked up from germline, CDR1 is SQVTM and CDR2 is ANQGSEA.

With regard to this clonotype: Without the conserved terminal phenylalanine or tryptophan, this CDR3 likely stems from a read error. The chain employs TRBV5-5 and TRBJ1-1; D not resolved. The V and J ends lost 2 bases and 2 bases respectively, with 13 bases between them. The CDR3 covers 15 residues. Germline CDR1 and CDR2: SGHKS and YYEKEE (reference sequence). CDR3 coding DNA: TGTGCCAGCAGCTTCCAAGGCGGGGTTAACACTGAAGCTTTCGTT. Protein product: CASSFQGGVNTEAFV.

Concerning this clonotype: A much larger clone differs from this one at a single base, so this may be a read error. The chain carries TRBV6-2 or TRBV6-3 and TRBJ2-3; tentative D call: TRBD2 (5 bases). Per germline, CDR1 MNHEY and CDR2 SVGEGT. This CDR3 region has 14 residues. V gave up 6 bases and J gave up 1 base, with 11 bases separating them. The CDR3 coding sequence is TGTGCCAGCAGGGGAGCCGCTCGCACAGATACGCAGTATTTT. Translating it yields CASRGAARTDTQYF.

This sequence joins TRBV5-6 and TRBJ2-3; 12 bases fit TRBD2. Germline assignment: CDR1 SGHDT and CDR2 YYEEEE. This CDR3 contains 16 residues. The V gene end was trimmed by 2 bases and the J gene end by 4 bases; junction bases not matched to a gene: 5. The CDR3 nucleotides read TGTGCCAGCAGCTTCGGGACTAGCGGGTACCCAGATACGCAGTATTTT. Encoded protein: CASSFGTSGYPDTQYF.